This entry lists 22 T cell receptor beta chains sequenced from one sample in a study of Ad26.COV2.S vaccination and SARS-CoV-2 variants. Only in-frame clones appear in the TCRdb table, and some are missing; sequencing was by immunoSEQ multiplex PCR. The profile shows around 300,000 clones, approximately 86% of them singletons. The sample's treatment: 15 to 20 received Ad26.COV2.S at low or high dose, single or two shots; 5 received placebo; per-sample allocation not given. Day 63 after the first vaccine or placebo injection was the time point for sampling. This specimen consisted of peripheral blood, obtained in a trial of Ad26.COV2.S vaccine versus placebo. These receptors originate from a person between 18 and 60 years old who received the Ad26.COV2.S COVID-19 vaccine or a placebo.

Concerning this clone: A read error may produce the germline difference seen at one junction end. The genes are TRBV28 and TRBJ2-7, with D possibly being TRBD2 (6 bases). The CDR3 runs to 14 residues. CDR1 and CDR2 from the germline V gene are MDHEN and SYDVKM. CDR3 in DNA: TGTGCCGGCAGGAGGGCGTCAGGCTCCTACGAGCAGTACTTC. Protein: CAGRRASGSYEQYF.

The rearrangement links TRBV18 to TRBJ2-5, with a possible D match to TRBD1 (6 bases). V was trimmed by 7 bases and J by 2 bases, leaving 8 bases between them. Germline V lookup: CDR1 KGHSH, CDR2 LQKENI. The CDR3 has 12 amino acids. The CDR3 DNA reads as TGTGCCAGCTTTGGACAGCAAGAGACCCAGTACTTC. It codes for CASFGQQETQYF.

The chain uses TRBV11-2 and TRBJ1-1, with no clear D. This CDR3 is built from 14 residues. CDR1 and CDR2 from the germline V gene are SGHAT and FQNNGV. Deletions cut 3 bases from V and 8 bases from J, with 16 bases between. The CDR3, as DNA: TGTGCCAGCAGCTTTAGTCAGGTACCGATGGAAGCTTTCTTT. As protein: CASSFSQVPMEAFF. Full variable domain (outside the CDR3, taken from reference TRBV11-2 and TRBJ1-1): EAGVAQSPRYKIIEKRQSVAFWCNPISGHATLYWYQQILGQGPKLLIQFQNNGVVDDSQLPKDRFSAERLKGVDSTLKIQPAKLEDSAVYLCASSFSQVPMEAFFGQGTRLTVV.

V gene TRBV5-1 combines with J gene TRBJ2-3; TRBD1 matches 8 bases. Per the germline V gene, CDR1 is SGHRS and CDR2 is YFSETQ. This CDR3 has 16 residues. Unmatched junction bases numbered 9, after V lost 4 bases and J lost 2 bases. CDR3 sequence (DNA): TGCGCCAGCAGCATGGTTGGGGACAGGCTCACAGATACGCAGTATTTT. Translated, it gives CASSMVGDRLTDTQYF. The whole variable domain, remainder taken from reference TRBV5-1 and TRBJ2-3, is KAGVTQTPRYLIKTRGQQVTLSCSPISGHRSVSWYQQTPGQGLQFLFEYFSETQRNKGNFPGRFSGRQFSNSRSEMNVSTLELGDSALYLCASSMVGDRLTDTQYFGPGTRLTVL.

This clone was picked up one time. The chain carries TRBV7-2 and TRBJ2-7, with D tentatively TRBD2 (5 bases). V lost 0 bases and J 4 bases, leaving 13 bases between the germline ends. This CDR3 is 15 amino acids long. The V gene's germline CDR1 is SGHTA and CDR2 FQGNSA. The CDR3 nucleotides read TGTGCCAGCAGCTTAGCGAGGGTAGGATTTTACGAGCAGTACTTC. Translating it yields CASSLARVGFYEQYF. Together with reference TRBV7-2 and TRBJ2-7, the CDR3 gives the full variable domain: GAGVSQSPSNKVTEKGKDVELRCDPISGHTALYWYRQSLGQGLEFLIYFQGNSAPDKSGLPSDRFSAERTGGSVSTLTIQRTQQEDSAVYLCASSLARVGFYEQYFGPGTRLTVT.

This chain uses TRBV5-1 with TRBJ2-3; D is possibly TRBD1 or TRBD2 (5 bases each). The CDR3 consists of 13 residues. V shed 4 bases and J shed 4 bases, with 10 bases lying between them. Looked up from germline, CDR1 is SGHRS and CDR2 is YFSETQ. The CDR3 loop reads CASSIGAADTQYF. The CDR3 nucleotides read TGCGCCAGCAGCATCGGGGCGGCAGATACGCAGTATTTT.

The genes are TRBV28 and TRBJ1-5, with TRBD1 matching 10 bases. CDR1 and CDR2 from the germline V gene are MDHEN and SYDVKM. The CDR3 runs 18 residues. The V segment lost 3 bases and the J segment 0 bases; nucleotides outside the gene matches: 8. CDR3 region: CASSFQTGGFFSNQPQHF. The CDR3 DNA follows: TGTGCCAGCAGTTTTCAGACAGGGGGCTTTTTTAGCAATCAGCCCCAGCATTTT.

The V call is TRBV3-1 (or the pseudogene TRBV3-2), the J call TRBJ1-1; 7 positions match TRBD1. Per the germline V gene, CDR1 is LGHDT and CDR2 is YNNKEL (reference sequence). CDR3 length: 12 residues. The V and J ends lost 4 bases and 12 bases, in that order; junction bases with no gene match: 8. The CDR3 nucleotides are TGTGCCAGCAGCCTCTCGGAGGGGGCGTCTTTCTTT. It is translated as CASSLSEGASFF.

The V call is TRBV24-1, the J call TRBJ1-5; unclear D gene. Trimming cost V 3 bases and J 0 bases, with 8 bases left between them. The germline CDR1 and CDR2 sequences are KGHDR and SFDVKD. The CDR3 has 15 amino acids. CDR3 sequence reads: CATSDPGDSNQPQHF. The CDR3 DNA is TGTGCCACCAGTGATCCCGGGGATAGCAATCAGCCCCAGCATTTT.

The V call is TRBV12-3 or TRBV12-4, the J call TRBJ2-1; D remains ambiguous. This CDR3 has 12 amino acids. Trimming left V 9 bases short and J 0 bases short, with 6 bases between. The CDR3 sequence: CASYTSYNEQFF. CDR3 coding DNA: TGTGCCAGTTATACCTCCTACAATGAGCAGTTCTTC.

The chain uses TRBV5-4 and TRBJ1-6, with a tentative D call TRBD1 (5 bases). V was pared by 4 bases and J by 7 bases, with 18 bases between. This CDR3 contains 16 residues. Germline values: CDR1 SGHNT, CDR2 YYREEE (reference sequence). The CDR3 DNA follows: TGTGCCAGCAGCCTGACTAAGGGGAAAGGAAATTCACCCCTCCACTTT. Its translation: CASSLTKGKGNSPLHF.

V gene TRBV7-2 combines with J gene TRBJ2-7; D is possibly TRBD1 (7 bases). The V end was cut by 1 base, the J end by 6 bases, with 16 bases between. Germline loops: CDR1 SGHTA, CDR2 FQGNSA. This CDR3 comprises 15 residues. DNA of the CDR3: TGTGCCAGCAGCTTAGTGACAGGGAGGTCCGGCGAGCAGTACTTC. Its protein is CASSLVTGRSGEQYF.

A word on this clone: One end of the junction fails to match germline, which may point to a read error. V and J are TRBV28 and TRBJ2-7; TRBD1 or TRBD2 may be the D gene (6 bases each). CDR1 and CDR2 (germline): MDHEN, SYDVKM. This CDR3 contains 12 residues. In nucleotides, the CDR3 is TGTGCCAGCAGTTTACCTCGGGGGCCTCAGAACTTC. Its translation is CASSLPRGPQNF.

The V call is TRBV30, the J call TRBJ1-4; TRBD1 matches 8 bases. V lost 5 bases to trimming and J lost 3 bases; unmatched junction nucleotides: 11. This CDR3 is built from 16 residues. Germline V gives CDR1 GTSNPN, CDR2 SVGIG (reference sequence). CDR3 residues: CAWAKQGDAANEKLFF. The CDR3 DNA reads TGTGCCTGGGCGAAACAGGGGGACGCGGCTAATGAAAAACTGTTTTTT.

The genes are TRBV4-1 and TRBJ1-4; no definite D call. CDR1 MGHRA and CDR2 YSYEKL come from the germline V gene. V shed 5 bases and J shed 6 bases, with 13 bases lying between them. The CDR3 consists of 14 residues. The CDR3 DNA sequence: TGCGCCAGCAGCTCTGCCGGTTTGGATGAAAAACTGTTTTTT. This sequence encodes CASSSAGLDEKLFF.

In its sample, this clone was seen a few times. A read error may produce the germline difference seen at one junction end. This sequence joins TRBV7-2 and TRBJ2-5; TRBD1 is a possible D gene (6 bases). Germline V CDR1 and CDR2: SGHTA, FQGNSA. CDR3 length: 14 residues. The CDR3 region is CASRLGGYQETQYF. CDR3 coding DNA: TGTGCCAGCAGGTTAGGGGGTTACCAAGAGACCCAGTACTTC.

In this sample, this clone turned up a few times. The rearrangement uses TRBV10-3 and TRBJ1-1; 8 positions agree with TRBD1. V shed 6 bases, J shed 1 base, and the junction held 10 bases outside the gene matches. The CDR3 spans 16 residues. Germline assignment: CDR1 ENHRY and CDR2 SYGVKD. CDR3 amino acids: CAISLGQGSRNTEAFF. The CDR3 DNA sequence: TGTGCCATCAGCCTTGGACAGGGTAGTAGGAACACTGAAGCTTTCTTT.

The chain joins TRBV6-5 to TRBJ1-5, with TRBD1 as a possible D gene (5 bases). The length of the CDR3 is 14 residues. The V gene's germline CDR1 is MNHEY and CDR2 SVGAGI. The ends were cut back, 3 bases at V and 5 bases at J, with 11 bases in the middle. DNA for the CDR3: TGTGCCAGCAGTTATCGGGGGTTCGATCAGCCCCAGCATTTT. It specifies CASSYRGFDQPQHF.

The CDR3 nucleotides are TGTGCCAGCAGCCTACCAGTCTACGACAGTCACTACACCTTC. Translated: CASSLPVYDSHYTF. The chain links TRBV28 to TRBJ1-2; tentative D call: TRBD1 (5 bases). CDR3 size: 14 residues. The germline V gene has CDR1 MDHEN and CDR2 SYDVKM. Trimming pared 6 bases from V and 10 bases from J, leaving 21 bases between.

This chain connects TRBV27 to TRBJ1-1; no clear D. The CDR3 covers 12 residues. V shed 3 bases and J shed 1 base, with 3 bases lying between them. Germline loops: CDR1 MNHEY, CDR2 SMNVEV (reference sequence). The CDR3 DNA reads as TGTGCCAGCAGTTTTGGGAACACTGAAGCTTTCTTT. This codes for CASSFGNTEAFF.

The chain recombines TRBV5-5 with TRBJ1-1; D not resolved. Germline V gene data show CDR1 as SGHKS and CDR2 as YYEKEE (reference sequence). CDR3 length equals 14 residues. Trimming cost V 4 bases and J 4 bases, with 14 bases left between them. The CDR3 region has the DNA TGTGCCAGCAGCAGCCCCGACCCTAGCACTGAAGCTTTCTTT. Amino acid sequence: CASSSPDPSTEAFF.

This chain uses TRBV6-6 with TRBJ1-1; weak D call: TRBD1 (5 bases). V dropped 6 bases and J dropped 5 bases, with 16 bases sitting between them. Germline V gene lookup returns CDR1 MNHNY and CDR2 SVGAGI (reference sequence). CDR3 size: 14 residues. This chain's CDR3 is CASRDGASVTEAFF. DNA of the CDR3: TGTGCCAGCAGGGACGGGGCGTCGGTTACTGAAGCTTTCTTT.